This T cell receptor (beta chain) originates from a study of molecular identifiers for immune sequencing clone quantification (dated by TCRdb to between 2018 and 2020). Some background on the complete study: For a replicate experiment, RNA from roughly 18,000 or 92,000 naive CD8 T cells was divided into five aliquots, of which four were sequenced. The study was a methods study using CD8 T cells to benchmark molecular-identifier clustering-based TCR repertoire sequencing (MIDCIRS) and TCR RNA copy counting. Study-level results and caveats: Spiked-in Jurkat TCR RNA (approximately 10 copies' worth), which is not part of the donor repertoire, was contained in the naive libraries. In CMV-specific effector cells, clones with more than 20 RNA copies contained over 97% of molecules, whereas in naive cells such clones contained under 1% of molecules. When barcode sub-clustering was left out, chimeric consensus sequences inflated TCR diversity, with chimeras reaching as high as 47%. Even against a background of about 960,000 naive CD8 T cells, spiked-in Jurkat TCR RNA amounting to a single cell's worth was reported to be detectable. Modeling estimated 3 to 3.5 recovered TCR RNA copies per cell, compared with about 10 by digital PCR, which implies roughly 27% capture efficiency. Highly expanded clone sizes could be underestimated because identical TCR molecules may share a barcode.

This clonotype was counted many times. This clone's antigen is unknown. Per-base quality was not reported, and no clone a single base away is much larger than it. The CDR3 covers 12 residues, taking in both the cysteine and the phenylalanine. CDR3 DNA only is kept here, 36 bases in frame from base 1. CDR1 MNHEY and CDR2 SMNVEV are derived from the germline V gene (reference sequence). V is reduced by 6 bases and J by 8 bases, leaving a spacing of 12 bases between them. The library was generated by PCR. The data were produced on a NextSeq 500. Preparation of bulk TCR libraries followed a previously described approach, with the TCR primers listed in Table S5. Purification of total RNA was performed with the Qiagen AllPrep DNA/RNA kit. Before analysis, reads from multiple sequencing runs of one library were combined. As for the original processing: Reads were retained only if their TCR constant sequence matched exactly, and those retained reads were trimmed to 150 nt and grouped according to their 12-nt molecular barcodes. Reads within each barcode group were sub-clustered using a 15% Levenshtein threshold, and quality-weighted consensus sequences were constructed for each RNA molecule. Non-functional sequences were excluded, and lower-count sequences lying one edit away from another sequence were also excluded. Based on a fit of two negative binomial distributions, barcode sub-clusters having less than 20% of the maximum read count were discarded. TCRdb cleaned the public reads at Q25 with fastp, built clones with MiXCR and kept in-frame beta chains. For every CDR3 protein sequence, its rows merge into one entry that carries the most common genes and DNA. TCRdb's processing, not the study's, gives the V and J calls here. The sample has some 680,000 distinct CDR3 sequences on record, around 25% of them singletons. The top ten constitute 0.75% to 0.8% of the sample.

Libraries of naive CD8 T cells were built from anywhere between roughly 20,000 and 1,100,000 sorted cells, with 10%, 30% or 50% of the purified RNA used. Naive CD8 T cells, defined as CD8+CD4-CCR7+CD45RA+, were FACS-sorted into RLT Plus buffer on a BD FACSAria II. To test detection sensitivity, Jurkat RNA equivalent to over 8 TCR copies was spiked into samples of about 17,000-1,100,000 naive CD8 T cells. CD8 T cells were enriched with RosetteSep CD8+ T Cell Enrichment Cocktail and Ficoll-Paque, followed by ACK red cell lysis. The sequenced material came from naive CD8+ T cells from blood, with Jurkat cell RNA spiked in. The cell subset or site tag for this specimen amounts to: FACS-sorted CD8+CD4-CCR7+CD45RA+ naive T cells. The chain is assembled from TRBV27 and TRBJ2-3; no confident D gene assignment can be made. The TCR sequence derives from a human donor in good health. Some libraries in this study had Jurkat cell RNA spiked in. The CDR3 corresponds to CASRQPPFTQYF. The DNA reads TGTGCCAGCAGACAGCCACCCTTTACGCAGTATTTT.